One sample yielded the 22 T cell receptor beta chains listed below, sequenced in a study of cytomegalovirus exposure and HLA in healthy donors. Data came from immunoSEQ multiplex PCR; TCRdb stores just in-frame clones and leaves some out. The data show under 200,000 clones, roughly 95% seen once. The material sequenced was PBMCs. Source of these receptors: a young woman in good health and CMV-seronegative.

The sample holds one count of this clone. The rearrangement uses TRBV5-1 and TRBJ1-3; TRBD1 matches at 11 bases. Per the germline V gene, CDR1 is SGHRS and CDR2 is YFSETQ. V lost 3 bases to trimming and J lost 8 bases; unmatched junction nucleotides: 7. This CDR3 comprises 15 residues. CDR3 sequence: CASSWGTGGTDTIYF. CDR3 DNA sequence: TGCGCCAGCAGCTGGGGGACAGGGGGGACGGACACCATATATTTT.

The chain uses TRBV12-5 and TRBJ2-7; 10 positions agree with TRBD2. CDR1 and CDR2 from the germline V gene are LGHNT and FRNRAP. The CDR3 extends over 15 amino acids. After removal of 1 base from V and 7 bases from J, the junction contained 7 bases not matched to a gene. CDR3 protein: CASGLASGGPGEQYF. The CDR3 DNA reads TGTGCTAGTGGTTTGGCTAGCGGGGGCCCAGGGGAGCAGTACTTC.

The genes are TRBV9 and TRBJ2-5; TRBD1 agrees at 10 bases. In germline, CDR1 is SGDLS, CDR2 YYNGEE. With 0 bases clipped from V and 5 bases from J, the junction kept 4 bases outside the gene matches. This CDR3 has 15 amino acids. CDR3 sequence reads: CASSVGQGARETQYF. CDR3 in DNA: TGTGCCAGCAGCGTAGGACAGGGGGCGCGGGAGACCCAGTACTTC.

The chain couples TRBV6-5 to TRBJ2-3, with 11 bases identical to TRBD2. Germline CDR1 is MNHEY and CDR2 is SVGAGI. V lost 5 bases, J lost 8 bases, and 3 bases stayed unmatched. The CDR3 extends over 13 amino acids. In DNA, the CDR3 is TGTGCCAGCAGTCGTAGCGGGGGGGGTACGCAGTATTTT. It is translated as CASSRSGGGTQYF.

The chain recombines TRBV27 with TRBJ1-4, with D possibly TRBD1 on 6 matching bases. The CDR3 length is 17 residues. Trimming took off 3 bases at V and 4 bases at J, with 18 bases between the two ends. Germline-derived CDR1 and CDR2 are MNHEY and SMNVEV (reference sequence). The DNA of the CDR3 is TGTGCCAGCAGTTTGGAGAGGGGGGGATGGGATAATGAAAAACTGTTTTTT. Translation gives CASSLERGGWDNEKLFF.

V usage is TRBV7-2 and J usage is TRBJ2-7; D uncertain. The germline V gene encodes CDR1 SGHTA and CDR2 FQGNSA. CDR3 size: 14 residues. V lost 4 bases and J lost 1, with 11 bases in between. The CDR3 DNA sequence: TGTGCCAGCAGCTACTCGTCCCCTTCCTACGAGCAGTACTTC. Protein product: CASSYSSPSYEQYF.

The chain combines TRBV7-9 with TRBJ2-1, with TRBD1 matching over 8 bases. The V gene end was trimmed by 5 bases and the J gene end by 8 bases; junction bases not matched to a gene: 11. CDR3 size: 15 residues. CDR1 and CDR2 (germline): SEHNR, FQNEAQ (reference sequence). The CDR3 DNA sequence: TGTGCCAGCAGCCCTGGACAGGGTTCCTTTGATGAGCAGTTCTTC. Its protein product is CASSPGQGSFDEQFF.

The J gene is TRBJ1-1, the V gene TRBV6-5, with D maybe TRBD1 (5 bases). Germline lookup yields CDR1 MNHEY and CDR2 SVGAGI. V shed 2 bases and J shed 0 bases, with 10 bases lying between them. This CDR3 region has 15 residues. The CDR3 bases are TGTGCCAGCAGTTACCACGGACAAATGAACACTGAAGCTTTCTTT. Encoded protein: CASSYHGQMNTEAFF.

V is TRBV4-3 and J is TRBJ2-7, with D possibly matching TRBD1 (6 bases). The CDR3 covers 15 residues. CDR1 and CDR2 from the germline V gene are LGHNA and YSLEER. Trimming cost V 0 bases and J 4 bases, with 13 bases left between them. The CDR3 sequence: CASSQEVAGAYEQYF. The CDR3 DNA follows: TGCGCCAGCAGCCAAGAGGTGGCAGGGGCTTACGAGCAGTACTTC.

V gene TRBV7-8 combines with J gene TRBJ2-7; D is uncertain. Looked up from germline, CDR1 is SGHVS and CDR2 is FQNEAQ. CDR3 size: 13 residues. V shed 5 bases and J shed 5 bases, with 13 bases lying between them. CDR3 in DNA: TGTGCCAGCAGCCCCCTGGCGGCGCACGAGCAGTACTTC. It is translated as CASSPLAAHEQYF.

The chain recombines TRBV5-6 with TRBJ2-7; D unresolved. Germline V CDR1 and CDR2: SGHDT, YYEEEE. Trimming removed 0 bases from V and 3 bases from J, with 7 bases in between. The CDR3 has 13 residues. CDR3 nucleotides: TGTGCCAGCAGCTTGGGACAACTCTACGAGCAGTACTTC. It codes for CASSLGQLYEQYF.

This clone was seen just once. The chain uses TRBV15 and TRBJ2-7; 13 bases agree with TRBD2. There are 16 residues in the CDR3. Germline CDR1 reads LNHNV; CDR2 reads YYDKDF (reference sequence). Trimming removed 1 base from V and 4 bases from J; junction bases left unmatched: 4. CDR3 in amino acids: CATSRGTSGGTYEQYF. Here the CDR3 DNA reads TGTGCCACCAGCAGAGGGACTAGCGGGGGAACTTACGAGCAGTACTTC.

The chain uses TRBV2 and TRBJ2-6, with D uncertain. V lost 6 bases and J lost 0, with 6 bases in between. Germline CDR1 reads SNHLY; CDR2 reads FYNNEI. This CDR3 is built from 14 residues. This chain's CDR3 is CASSANSGANVLTF. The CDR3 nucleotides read TGTGCCAGCAGCGCGAACTCTGGGGCCAACGTCCTGACTTTC. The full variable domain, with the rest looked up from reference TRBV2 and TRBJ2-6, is EPEVTQTPSHQVTQMGQEVILRCVPISNHLYFYWYRQILGQKVEFLVSFYNNEISEKSEIFDDQFSVERPDGSNFTLKIRSTKLEDSAMYFCASSANSGANVLTFGAGSRLTVL.

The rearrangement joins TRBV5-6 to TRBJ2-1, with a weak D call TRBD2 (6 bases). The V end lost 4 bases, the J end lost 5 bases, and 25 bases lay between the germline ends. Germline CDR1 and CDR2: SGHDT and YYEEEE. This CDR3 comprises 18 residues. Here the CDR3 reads CASSAGRRALGNHNEQFF. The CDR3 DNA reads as TGTGCCAGCAGCGCGGGACGGAGGGCTCTTGGAAACCACAATGAGCAGTTCTTC.

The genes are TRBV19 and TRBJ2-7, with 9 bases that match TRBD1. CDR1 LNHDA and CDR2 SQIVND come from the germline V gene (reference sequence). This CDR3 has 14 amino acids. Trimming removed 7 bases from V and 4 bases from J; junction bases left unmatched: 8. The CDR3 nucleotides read TGTGCCAGTACCATAACAGGGGGCTCGTACGAGCAGTACTTC. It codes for CASTITGGSYEQYF. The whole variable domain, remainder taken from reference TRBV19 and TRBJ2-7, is DGGITQSPKYLFRKEGQNVTLSCEQNLNHDAMYWYRQDPGQGLRLIYYSQIVNDFQKGDIAEGYSVSREKKESFPLTVTSAQKNPTAFYLCASTITGGSYEQYFGPGTRLTVT.

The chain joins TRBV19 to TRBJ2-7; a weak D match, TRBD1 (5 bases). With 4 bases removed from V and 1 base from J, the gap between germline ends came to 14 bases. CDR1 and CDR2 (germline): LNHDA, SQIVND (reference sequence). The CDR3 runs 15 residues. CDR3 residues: CASSTGQGLSYEQYF. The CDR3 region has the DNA TGTGCCAGTAGTACTGGGCAGGGCCTATCCTACGAGCAGTACTTC.

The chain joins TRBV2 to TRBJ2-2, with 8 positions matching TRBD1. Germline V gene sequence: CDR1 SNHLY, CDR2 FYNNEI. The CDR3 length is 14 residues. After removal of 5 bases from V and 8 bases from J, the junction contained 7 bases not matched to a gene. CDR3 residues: CASSSGQVTGELFF. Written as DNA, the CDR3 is TGTGCCAGCAGTTCGGGACAGGTCACGGGGGAGCTGTTTTTT.

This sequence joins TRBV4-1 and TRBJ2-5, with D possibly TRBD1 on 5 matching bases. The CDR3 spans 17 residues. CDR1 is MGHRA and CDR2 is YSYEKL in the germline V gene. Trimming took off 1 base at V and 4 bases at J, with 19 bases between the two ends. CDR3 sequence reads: CASSQGGYTGCLETQYF. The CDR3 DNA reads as TGCGCCAGCAGCCAAGGTGGGTACACAGGATGTTTAGAGACCCAGTACTTC.

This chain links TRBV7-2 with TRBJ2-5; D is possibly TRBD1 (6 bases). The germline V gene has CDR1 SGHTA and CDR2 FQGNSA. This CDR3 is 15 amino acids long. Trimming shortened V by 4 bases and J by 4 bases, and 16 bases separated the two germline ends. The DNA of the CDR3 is TGTGCCAGCAGCTCGAGACAGGCCCGCGGAGAGACCCAGTACTTC. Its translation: CASSSRQARGETQYF.

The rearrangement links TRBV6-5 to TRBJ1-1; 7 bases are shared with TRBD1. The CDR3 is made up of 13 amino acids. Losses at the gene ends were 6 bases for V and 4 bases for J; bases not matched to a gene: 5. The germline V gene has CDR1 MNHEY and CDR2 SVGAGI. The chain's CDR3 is CASRADRATEAFF. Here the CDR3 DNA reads TGTGCCAGCAGGGCCGACAGGGCCACTGAAGCTTTCTTT.

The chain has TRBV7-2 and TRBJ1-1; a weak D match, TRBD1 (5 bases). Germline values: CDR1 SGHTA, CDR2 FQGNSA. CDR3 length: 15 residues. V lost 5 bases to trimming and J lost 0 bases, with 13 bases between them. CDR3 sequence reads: CASSPTRQMNTEAFF. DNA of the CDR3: TGTGCCAGCAGCCCCACCCGACAGATGAACACTGAAGCTTTCTTT.

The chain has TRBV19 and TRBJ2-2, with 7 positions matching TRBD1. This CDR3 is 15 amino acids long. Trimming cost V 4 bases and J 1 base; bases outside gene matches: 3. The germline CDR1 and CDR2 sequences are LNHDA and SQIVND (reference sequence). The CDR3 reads CASSTWTGNTGELFF. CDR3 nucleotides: TGTGCCAGTAGTACCTGGACAGGGAACACCGGGGAGCTGTTTTTT.